What follows is one TCR beta chain and its context. The study sampled blood at baseline, cycle 4 day 1, and cycle 7 day 1. Sequenced by immunoSEQ multiplex PCR; TCRdb stores in-frame clones only, minus some. The sample contains 60,000 to 65,000 clones, roughly 81% of which appear only once. The data were obtained in a study of OX40 agonist ivuxolimab in advanced cancers. Study in general: Patient treatment consisted of intravenous ivuxolimab administration every 2 weeks at 0.01 to 10 mg/kg. The dose-escalation cohort was about 80% male, with a mean age of approximately 61 years, ranging roughly 20 to 90. Previous treatment with anti-PD-1, anti-PD-L1 or anti-CTLA-4 therapy was allowed; 35% to 50% had received some.

V lost 0 bases to trimming and J lost 4 bases, with 12 bases between them. Germline CDR1 is SGHVS and CDR2 is FNYEAQ. This CDR3 has 15 residues. The source is an adult with an advanced solid tumor such as melanoma, head and neck, liver or kidney cancer. Sample: CD4+ or CD8+ T cells sorted from blood, taken in a trial of the OX40 agonist ivuxolimab. This chain links TRBV7-6 with TRBJ1-1, with a weak D call TRBD1 (5 bases). The CDR3 DNA sequence: TGTGCCAGCAGCTTAGCGCTCGGGGGGAGCACTGAAGCTTTCTTT. Residues: CASSLALGGSTEAFF. The whole variable domain, filled in from reference TRBV7-6 and TRBJ1-1, reads GAGVSQSPRYKVTKRGQDVALRCDPISGHVSLYWYRQALGQGPEFLTYFNYEAQQDKSGLPNDRFSAERPEGSISTLTIQRTEQRDSAMYRCASSLALGGSTEAFFGQGTRLTVV.